The TCR beta chain described here comes from a study of cytomegalovirus exposure and HLA in healthy donors. In the PCR, 60 Vbeta and 13 Jbeta primers were used. Some clones are missing from TCRdb's copy, which holds only in-frame ones; the method was immunoSEQ multiplex PCR. This sample has about 200,000 clones, with more than 80% found just once. The sequencing sample was made of PBMCs. The TCR comes from a man aged 30 to 45 in good health and CMV-seronegative.

The CDR3 loop is CASSYPRDRGSNEQFF. Here the CDR3 DNA reads TGTGCCAGTAGTTACCCCCGGGACAGGGGCAGCAATGAGCAGTTCTTC. The chain is built from TRBV19 and TRBJ2-1; 10 positions agree with TRBD1. CDR1 is LNHDA and CDR2 is SQIVND in the germline V gene (reference sequence). Trimming removed 5 bases from V and 6 bases from J; junction bases left unmatched: 10. The CDR3 is 16 amino acids.